The rows below give T cell receptor beta chains drawn from one sample of a study of blood T cell repertoires in COVID-19. Data came from immunoSEQ multiplex PCR; TCRdb stores just in-frame clones and leaves some out. The sample holds fewer than 65,000 clones, approximately 90% seen once. Sequenced: peripheral blood. The receptors derive from a man over 45 with acute or convalescent COVID-19. The CDR3 runs from the conserved cysteine through the conserved F or W. The D gene is left open where the match is weak. The size field is filled for only some rows; it gives once, few, many or a size class.

D	V	size	J	DNA	CDR3
-	TRBV11-3	-	TRBJ2-7	TGTGCCAGCAGCTCTAGCAGCTCCTACGAGCAGTACTTC	CASSSSSSYEQYF
TRBD1	TRBV5-4	-	TRBJ1-6	TGTGCCAGCAGCTTAGGACAGGGTAATTCACCCCTCCACTTT	CASSLGQGNSPLHF
TRBD1	TRBV5-8	-	TRBJ1-5	TGTGCCAGCAGCTTGACAACAGGGGTGGGCGGCAATCAGCCCCAGCATTTT	CASSLTTGVGGNQPQHF
TRBD1	TRBV2	-	TRBJ1-2	TGTGCCAGCAGGACAGGGATTGGGAATGGCTACACCTTC	CASRTGIGNGYTF
TRBD1	TRBV3-1/TRBV3-2	-	TRBJ1-4	TGTGCCAGCAGCCAAGATGAGACAGGGGATAATGAAAAACTGTTTTTT	CASSQDETGDNEKLFF
-	TRBV11-2	once	TRBJ2-7	TGTGCCAGCAGCCCGGGAAACAGCCGTGTCGAGCAGTACTTC	CASSPGNSRVEQYF
-	TRBV30	-	TRBJ1-2	TGTGCCTGGAGTATTAAGACAGTTCCATATGGCTACACCTTC	CAWSIKTVPYGYTF
-	TRBV3-1/TRBV3-2	-	TRBJ2-7	TGTGCCAGCAGTGGACTACCCCATGACGAGCAGTACTTC	CASSGLPHDEQYF
-	TRBV6-5	-	TRBJ1-5	TGTGCCAGCAGTTACCCAGATCAGCCCCAGCATTTT	CASSYPDQPQHF
TRBD1	TRBV6-5	-	TRBJ1-6	TGTGCCAGCAGTTACAGTGACAGGGGAGCTAATTCACCCCTCCACTTT	CASSYSDRGANSPLHF
TRBD1	TRBV24-1	once	TRBJ1-2	TGTGCCACCAGTGGGCCACCCCGACAGGGGGTAGCTAACTATGGCTACACCTTC	CATSGPPRQGVANYGYTF
-	TRBV20-1	once	TRBJ1-1	TGCAGTGCTAGTAATTTCGGAGGGGACACTGAAGCTTTCTTT	CSASNFGGDTEAFF
-	TRBV21-1	-	TRBJ2-7	TGTGCCAGCAGCAAGGACAGGGGGGCGGAGGGGCAGTACTTC	CASSKDRGAEGQYF
-	TRBV24-1	-	TRBJ2-3	TGTGCCACCAGTGACCCCGGGTTAGTAAAAGATACGCAGTATTTT	CATSDPGLVKDTQYF
-	TRBV5-6	-	TRBJ1-2	TGTGCCAGCAGCTCTACCACGGGAACTAACTATGGCTACACCTTC	CASSSTTGTNYGYTF
TRBD2	TRBV9	-	TRBJ2-7	TGTGCCAGCAGCGTAGATCCTAGCGGGGGGTACGAGCAGTACTTC	CASSVDPSGGYEQYF
-	TRBV25-1	once	TRBJ2-1	TGTGCCAGCAGTGAGACGGAGAGAAGTGGGCAGTTCTTC	CASSETERSGQFF